This T cell receptor (beta chain) is drawn from a study of beta chain features in type 1 diabetes. The wider study: The study examined about 100 million sorted cells across all samples.

General observations from the study: Cells with high TCR expression could be over-represented when cDNA is sequenced. TCRB CDR3 length was moderately but significantly reduced in all four CD4+ subsets of Type 1 diabetes patients.

As every portion of the isolated RNA was reverse transcribed, the sequencing read expressed TCRB transcripts. Only in-frame clones appear in the TCRdb table, and some are missing; sequencing was by immunoSEQ multiplex PCR. The sample records just over 600,000 clones, around 15% being singletons. As to this clone: What it binds is unknown.

Averaging about 120 mL, one heparinised blood draw was given by each donor. The CDR3 is 14 residues long. CDR1 and CDR2 from the germline V gene are SGDLS and YYNGEE. V was pared by 3 bases and J by 3 bases, with 3 bases of the junction left unmatched. The sample taken for sequencing was naive CD4+ T cells from blood. The TCR was taken from a man aged 18 to 29 in good health. This rearrangement joins TRBV9 to TRBJ1-2; 9 bases agree with TRBD1. CDR3 amino acids: CASSAGQGHYGYTF. The CDR3 region has the DNA TGTGCCAGCAGCGCGGGACAGGGACACTATGGCTACACCTTC.